This passage covers 10 T cell receptor beta chains from one sample sequenced in a study of regulatory T cells in long-lasting Graves disease. MiXCR, run by TCRdb on the reads, gives a single entry per CDR3 protein. The sample lists some 780 distinct CDR3 sequences; roughly 58% were seen once. Extracted PBMC RNA gave rise to the TCR library. The source was peripheral blood mononuclear cells (PBMCs), collected with antithyroid drug treatment, in newly diagnosed or persistent Graves disease (not recorded which). These receptors came from a woman aged 40 to 49 with Graves disease.

Note on this clonotype: Because it lacks the conserved phenylalanine or tryptophan at the end, this CDR3 is likely a read error. The DNA is omitted, as the CDR3 cannot be located on it reliably, and the CDR3 follows TCRdb's listing. CDR3 in amino acids: CASSLGSL. The gene calls are TRBV7-3 and TRBJ2-1. The length of the CDR3 is 8 amino acids, counting both ends. Germline CDR1 and CDR2: SGHTA and FQGTGA.

The chain carries TRBV28 and TRBJ2-1; weak D call: TRBD1 (6 bases). This CDR3 spans 16 amino acids. Germline CDR1 reads MDHEN; CDR2 reads SYDVKM. V lost 2 bases to trimming and J lost 2 bases, with 13 bases between them. CDR3 in DNA: TGTGCCAGCAGTTTAATAGGACAGAGAGCCTACAATGAGCAGTTCTTC. Residues: CASSLIGQRAYNEQFF.

This rearrangement joins TRBV11-2 to TRBJ2-5; D remains ambiguous. Looked up from germline, CDR1 is SGHAT and CDR2 is FQNNGV. V was pared by 5 bases and J by 5 bases, with 6 bases between. The CDR3 totals 11 residues. The CDR3 DNA reads as TGTGCCAGCAGCATCTGGGAGACCCAGTACTTC. Translating gives CASSIWETQYF.

The V gene is TRBV28, the J gene TRBJ1-2; D possibly corresponds to TRBD1 (6 bases). The V gene lost 7 bases and the J gene lost 3 bases, with 15 bases spanning the gap. The length of the CDR3 is 14 residues. CDR1 and CDR2 (germline): MDHEN, SYDVKM. CDR3 DNA sequence: TGTGCCAGCACGGGACACACCTTGGACTATGGCTACACCTTC. It is translated as CASTGHTLDYGYTF.

CDR3 in amino acids: CASSFWTSGGRGEQFF. Here the CDR3 DNA reads TGTGCCAGCAGCTTTTGGACTAGCGGGGGAAGAGGTGAGCAGTTCTTC. This chain links TRBV11-1 with TRBJ2-1; 13 bases align to TRBD2. In germline, CDR1 is SGHAT, CDR2 FQDESV (reference sequence). The CDR3 runs 16 residues. The ends lost 3 bases at V and 9 bases at J; junction bases unmatched: 8.

This rearrangement joins TRBV28 to TRBJ1-2; possible D gene TRBD1, 6 bases. V was clipped by 4 bases and J by 8 bases, with 14 bases between them. This CDR3 has 13 amino acids. Per the germline V gene, CDR1 is MDHEN and CDR2 is SYDVKM. Here the CDR3 DNA reads TGTGCCAGCAGTTACAGGGATCTGAGGGGCTACACCTTC. It specifies CASSYRDLRGYTF.

V usage is TRBV7-8 and J usage is TRBJ1-5, with a weak D call TRBD1 (6 bases). The germline V gene encodes CDR1 SGHVS and CDR2 FQNEAQ. The CDR3 consists of 13 residues. Trimming removed 4 bases from V and 7 bases from J, with 11 bases in between. For the CDR3, the DNA is TGTGCCAGCAGCTCACAGGGTGGCCAGCCCCAGCATTTT. Translating it yields CASSSQGGQPQHF.

The J gene is TRBJ2-7, the V gene TRBV6-5; D may be TRBD1 or TRBD2 (5 bases each). Trimming stripped 7 bases from V and 0 bases from J, with 16 bases between. CDR1 and CDR2 (germline): MNHEY, SVGAGI. The CDR3 has 15 residues. The CDR3 DNA reads TGTGCCAGCAAAGGGGACGGTAGAAGCTCCTACGAGCAGTACTTC. Translated: CASKGDGRSSYEQYF.

V and J are TRBV20-1 and TRBJ2-7, with D unclear. There are 10 residues in the CDR3. The V and J ends lost 5 bases and 4 bases respectively, with 6 bases between them. Germline V gives CDR1 DFQATT, CDR2 SNEGSKA (reference sequence). CDR3 nucleotides: TGCAGTGCTTTGGGATACGAGCAGTACTTC. Its translation: CSALGYEQYF.

The chain employs TRBV10-1 and TRBJ2-7; possible D gene TRBD1, 6 bases. The V gene's germline CDR1 is WNHNN and CDR2 SYGVQD (reference sequence). The ends were cut back, 3 bases at V and 4 bases at J, with 7 bases in the middle. The CDR3 is made up of 12 amino acids. Here the CDR3 reads CASSDRGYEQYF. The CDR3 bases are TGCGCCAGCAGTGATAGGGGGTACGAGCAGTACTTC.